The next 3 T cell receptor beta chains were all read from a single sample in a study of blood T cell repertoires in COVID-19. TCRdb keeps only in-frame clones here, not all; method: immunoSEQ multiplex PCR. The repertoire consists of about 190,000 clones, with roughly 89% occurring once and the leading ten covering about 3.3%. The sequenced sample was PBMCs or T cells enriched from blood (not recorded which). Receptors were obtained from a woman aged 25 to 45 who had been exposed to COVID-19.

This chain joins TRBV27 and TRBJ1-2, with D possibly TRBD1 on 6 matching bases. The CDR3 sequence is 15 residues long. Trimming shortened V by 3 bases and J by 4 bases, and 15 bases separated the two germline ends. Germline CDR1 reads MNHEY; CDR2 reads SMNVEV (reference sequence). The CDR3 reads CASSFRGASGYGYTF. CDR3 DNA: TGTGCCAGCAGTTTCCGGGGGGCTAGTGGCTATGGCTACACCTTC.

The chain joins TRBV21-1 to TRBJ2-7; TRBD2, the table's D call, was not compared with the DNA. TRBV21-1 is termed a pseudogene. CDR3 size: 15 residues. CDR3 amino acids: CASSKDYETLYEQYF. The CDR3 DNA reads as TGTGCCAGCAGCAAAGATTACGAGACTCTCTACGAGCAGTACTTC.

The chain links TRBV19 to TRBJ2-7; unclear D gene. This CDR3 has 11 residues. Trimming removed 3 bases at V and 3 bases at J, with 3 bases between. Germline loops: CDR1 LNHDA, CDR2 SQIVND (reference sequence). The CDR3 here is CASSIGYEQYF. The CDR3 DNA follows: TGTGCCAGTAGTATCGGCTACGAGCAGTACTTC.